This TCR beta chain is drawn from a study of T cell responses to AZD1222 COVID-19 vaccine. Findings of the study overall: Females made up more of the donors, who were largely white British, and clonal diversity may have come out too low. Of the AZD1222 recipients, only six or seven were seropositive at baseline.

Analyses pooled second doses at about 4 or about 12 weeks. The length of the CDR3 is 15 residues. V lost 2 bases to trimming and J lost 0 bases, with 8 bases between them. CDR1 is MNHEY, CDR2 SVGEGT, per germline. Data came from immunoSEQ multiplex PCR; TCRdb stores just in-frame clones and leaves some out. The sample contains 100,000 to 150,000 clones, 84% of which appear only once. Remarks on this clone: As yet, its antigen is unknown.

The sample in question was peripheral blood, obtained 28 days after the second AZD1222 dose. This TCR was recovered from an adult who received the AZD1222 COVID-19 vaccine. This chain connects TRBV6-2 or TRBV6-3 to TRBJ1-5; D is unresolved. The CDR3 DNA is TGTGCCAGCAGTTACACGATCTCTAGCAATCAGCCCCAGCATTTT. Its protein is CASSYTISSNQPQHF.